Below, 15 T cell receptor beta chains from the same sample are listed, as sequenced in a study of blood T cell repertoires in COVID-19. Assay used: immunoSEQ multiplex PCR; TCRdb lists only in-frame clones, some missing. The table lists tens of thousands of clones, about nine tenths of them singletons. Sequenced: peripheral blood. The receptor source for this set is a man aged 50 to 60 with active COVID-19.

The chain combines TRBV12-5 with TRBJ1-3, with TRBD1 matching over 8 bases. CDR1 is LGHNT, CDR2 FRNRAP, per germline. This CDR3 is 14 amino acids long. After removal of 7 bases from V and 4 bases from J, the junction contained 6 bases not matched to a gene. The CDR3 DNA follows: TGTGCTAGTGAACCGACAGGGGAAGGAAACACCATATATTTT. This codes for CASEPTGEGNTIYF.

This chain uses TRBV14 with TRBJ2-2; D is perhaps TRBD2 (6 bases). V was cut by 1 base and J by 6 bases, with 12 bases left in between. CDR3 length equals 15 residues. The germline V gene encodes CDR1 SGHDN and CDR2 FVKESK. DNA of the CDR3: TGTGCCAGCAGCCAAGTTTTATCGGGGGCCGGGGAGCTGTTTTTT. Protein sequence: CASSQVLSGAGELFF.

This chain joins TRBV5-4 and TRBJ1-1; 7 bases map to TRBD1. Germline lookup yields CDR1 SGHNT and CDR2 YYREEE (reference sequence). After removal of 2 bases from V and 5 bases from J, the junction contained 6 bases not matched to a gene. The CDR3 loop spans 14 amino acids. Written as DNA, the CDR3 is TGTGCCAGCAGCTTACAGGGGTTCGGTACTGAAGCTTTCTTT. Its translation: CASSLQGFGTEAFF.

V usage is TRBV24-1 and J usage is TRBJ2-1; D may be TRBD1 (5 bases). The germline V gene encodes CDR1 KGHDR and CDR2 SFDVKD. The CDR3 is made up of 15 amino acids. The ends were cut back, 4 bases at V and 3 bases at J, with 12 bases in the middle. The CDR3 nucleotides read TGTGCCACCAGTGACCGGACATCCATCTACAATGAGCAGTTCTTC. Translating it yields CATSDRTSIYNEQFF.

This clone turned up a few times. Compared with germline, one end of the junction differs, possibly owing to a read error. The DNA of the CDR3 is TGTGCCAGCATCGAACAGGGATTGAAAACTGAAGCTTTCTTT. This codes for CASIEQGLKTEAFF. V usage is TRBV5-6 and J usage is TRBJ1-1; D is perhaps TRBD1 (6 bases). This CDR3 has 14 residues. CDR1 SGHDT and CDR2 YYEEEE come from the germline V gene.

Here the CDR3 reads CASIRLAGNVGELFF. CDR3 sequence (DNA): TGTGCCAGCATCCGACTAGCGGGAAACGTCGGGGAGCTGTTTTTT. The chain couples TRBV2 to TRBJ2-2; 11 bases fit TRBD2. Germline V lookup: CDR1 SNHLY, CDR2 FYNNEI. The V segment lost 7 bases and the J segment 7 bases; nucleotides outside the gene matches: 8. There are 15 residues in the CDR3.

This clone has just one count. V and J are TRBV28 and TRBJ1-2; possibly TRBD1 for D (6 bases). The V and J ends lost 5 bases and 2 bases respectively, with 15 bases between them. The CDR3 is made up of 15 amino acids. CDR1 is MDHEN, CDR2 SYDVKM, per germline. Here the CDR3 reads CASSTTGGPNYGYTF. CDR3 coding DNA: TGTGCCAGCAGTACAACCGGGGGGCCGAACTATGGCTACACCTTC.

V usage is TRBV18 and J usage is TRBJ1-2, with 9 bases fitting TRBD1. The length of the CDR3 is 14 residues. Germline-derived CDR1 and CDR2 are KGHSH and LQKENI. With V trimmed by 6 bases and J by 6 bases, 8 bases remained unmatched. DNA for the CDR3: TGTGCCAGCTCGCTTTGGGACAGGGCGGATGGCTACACCTTC. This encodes CASSLWDRADGYTF.

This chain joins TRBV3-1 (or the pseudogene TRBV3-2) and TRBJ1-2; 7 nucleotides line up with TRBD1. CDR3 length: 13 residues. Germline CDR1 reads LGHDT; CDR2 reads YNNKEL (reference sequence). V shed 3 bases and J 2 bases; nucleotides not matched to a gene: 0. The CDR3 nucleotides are TGTGCCAGCAGCCAGGGACAGAACTATGGCTACACCTTC. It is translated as CASSQGQNYGYTF.

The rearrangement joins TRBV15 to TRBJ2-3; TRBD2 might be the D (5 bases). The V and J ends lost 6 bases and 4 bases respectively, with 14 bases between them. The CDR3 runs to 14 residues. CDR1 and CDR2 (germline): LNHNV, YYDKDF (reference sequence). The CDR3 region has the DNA TGTGCCACCAGTCCCCGGGGAGTGGCAGATACGCAGTATTTT. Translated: CATSPRGVADTQYF.

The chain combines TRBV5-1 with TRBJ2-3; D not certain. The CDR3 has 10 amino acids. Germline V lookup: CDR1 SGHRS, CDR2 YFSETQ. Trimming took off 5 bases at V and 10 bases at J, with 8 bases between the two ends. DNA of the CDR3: TGCGCCAGCAGTAGGCTAGCGCAGTATTTT. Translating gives CASSRLAQYF.

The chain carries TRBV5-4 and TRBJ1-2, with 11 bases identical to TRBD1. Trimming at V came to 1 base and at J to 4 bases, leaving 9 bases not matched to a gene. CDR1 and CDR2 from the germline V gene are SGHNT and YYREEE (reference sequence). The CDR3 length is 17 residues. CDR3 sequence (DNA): TGTGCCAGCAGCTTGCCAGGACAGGGGGCGGCCAGCTATGGCTACACCTTC. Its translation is CASSLPGQGAASYGYTF.

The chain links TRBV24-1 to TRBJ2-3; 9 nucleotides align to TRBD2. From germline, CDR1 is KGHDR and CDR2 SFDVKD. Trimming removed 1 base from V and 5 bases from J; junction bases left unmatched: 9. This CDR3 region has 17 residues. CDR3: CATSDFAGGPLRDTQYF. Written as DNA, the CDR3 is TGTGCCACCAGTGATTTTGCGGGAGGGCCACTTCGAGATACGCAGTATTTT.

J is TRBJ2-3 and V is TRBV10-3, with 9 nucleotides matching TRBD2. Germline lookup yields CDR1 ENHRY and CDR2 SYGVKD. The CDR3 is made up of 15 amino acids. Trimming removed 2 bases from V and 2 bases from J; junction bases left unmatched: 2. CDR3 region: CAISEAGGFTDTQYF. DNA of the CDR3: TGTGCCATCAGTGAGGCGGGGGGGTTCACAGATACGCAGTATTTT.

The CDR3 loop reads CASSSGQRSGNTIYF. As DNA, the CDR3 is TGTGCCAGCAGCTCGGGACAGCGCTCTGGAAACACCATATATTTT. This chain uses TRBV7-9 with TRBJ1-3; 7 bases map to TRBD1. This CDR3 contains 15 residues. CDR1 and CDR2 from the germline V gene are SEHNR and FQNEAQ (reference sequence). V trimming: 4 bases; J trimming: 0 bases; junction bases outside the gene matches: 3.